This TCR beta chain was captured in a study of regulatory T cells in long-lasting Graves disease. At least ten counts were recorded for this clonotype. The time point here: newly diagnosed GD, antithyroid drugs for less than 3 months. The TCR library was made from RNA extracted from PBMCs. HTBI primers from iRepertoire and Arm-PCR of CDR3 regions yielded the TCR beta libraries. One entry per CDR3 protein results from TCRdb running MiXCR on the multiplex PCR reads. The repertoire holds more than 450,000 distinct CDR3 sequences, with around 13% as singletons. CDR3 length: 14 residues. The V end lost 6 bases, the J end lost 0 bases, and 10 bases lay between the germline ends. The sample was also linked to a second study, of T cells in Graves' hyperthyroidism and ophthalmopathy.

This receptor was identified in a woman in her twenties or thirties with Graves disease. The source material was peripheral blood mononuclear cells (PBMCs), sampled at new diagnosis, from a patient treated with antithyroid drugs. The rearrangement joins TRBV12-3 or TRBV12-4 to TRBJ2-3; D remains unclear. CDR3 residues: CASSQPYSTDTQYF. The CDR3 DNA sequence: TGTGCCAGCAGCCAGCCTTATAGCACAGATACGCAGTATTTT.